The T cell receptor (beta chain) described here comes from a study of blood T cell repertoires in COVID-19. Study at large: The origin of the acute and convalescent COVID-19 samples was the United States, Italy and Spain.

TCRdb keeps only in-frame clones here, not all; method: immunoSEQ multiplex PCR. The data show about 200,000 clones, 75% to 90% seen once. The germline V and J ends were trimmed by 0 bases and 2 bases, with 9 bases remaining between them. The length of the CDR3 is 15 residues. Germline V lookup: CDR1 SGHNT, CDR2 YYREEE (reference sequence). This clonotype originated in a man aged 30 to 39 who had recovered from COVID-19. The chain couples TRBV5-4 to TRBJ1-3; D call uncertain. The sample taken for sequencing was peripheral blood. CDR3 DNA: TGTGCCAGCAGCTTGGCGTGGGCAACTGGAAACACCATATATTTT. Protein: CASSLAWATGNTIYF.